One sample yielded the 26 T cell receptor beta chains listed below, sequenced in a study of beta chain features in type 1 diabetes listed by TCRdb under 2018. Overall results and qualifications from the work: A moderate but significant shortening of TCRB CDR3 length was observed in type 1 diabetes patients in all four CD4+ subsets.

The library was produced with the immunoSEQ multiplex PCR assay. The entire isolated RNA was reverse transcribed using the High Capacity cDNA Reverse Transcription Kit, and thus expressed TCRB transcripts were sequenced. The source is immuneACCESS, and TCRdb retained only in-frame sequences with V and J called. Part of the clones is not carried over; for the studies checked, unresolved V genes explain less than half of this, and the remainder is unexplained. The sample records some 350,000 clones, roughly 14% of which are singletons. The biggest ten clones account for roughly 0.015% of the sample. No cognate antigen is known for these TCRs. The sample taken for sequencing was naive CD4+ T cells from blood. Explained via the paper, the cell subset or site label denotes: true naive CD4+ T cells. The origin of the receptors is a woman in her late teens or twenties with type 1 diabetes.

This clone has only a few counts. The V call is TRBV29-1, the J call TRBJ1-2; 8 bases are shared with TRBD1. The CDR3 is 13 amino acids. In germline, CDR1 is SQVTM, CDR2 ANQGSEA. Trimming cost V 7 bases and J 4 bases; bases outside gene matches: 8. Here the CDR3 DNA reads TGCAGCGCCCACTCGGACAGGGTCTATGGCTACACCTTC. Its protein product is CSAHSDRVYGYTF.

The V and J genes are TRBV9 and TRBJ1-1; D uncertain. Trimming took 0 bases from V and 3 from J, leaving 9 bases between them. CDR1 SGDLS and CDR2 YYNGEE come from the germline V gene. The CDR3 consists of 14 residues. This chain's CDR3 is CASSVGGYDTEAFF. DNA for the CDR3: TGTGCCAGCAGCGTAGGAGGGTATGACACTGAAGCTTTCTTT.

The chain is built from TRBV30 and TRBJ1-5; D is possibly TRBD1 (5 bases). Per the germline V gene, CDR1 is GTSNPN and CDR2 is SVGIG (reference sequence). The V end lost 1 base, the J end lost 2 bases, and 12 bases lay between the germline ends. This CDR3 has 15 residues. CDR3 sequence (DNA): TGTGCCTGGAGTGATCTGGGCAGGGGCAATCAGCCCCAGCATTTT. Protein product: CAWSDLGRGNQPQHF.

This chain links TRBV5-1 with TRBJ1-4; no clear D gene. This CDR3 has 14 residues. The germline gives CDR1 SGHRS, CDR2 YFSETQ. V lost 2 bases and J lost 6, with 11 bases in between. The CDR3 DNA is TGCGCCAGCAGCTTACTTGATGGGCATGAAAAACTGTTTTTT. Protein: CASSLLDGHEKLFF.

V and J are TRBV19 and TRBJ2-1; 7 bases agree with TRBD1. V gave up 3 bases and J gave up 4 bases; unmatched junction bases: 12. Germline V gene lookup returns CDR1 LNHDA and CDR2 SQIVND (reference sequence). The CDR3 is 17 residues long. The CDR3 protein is CASSMARTGTVYNEQFF. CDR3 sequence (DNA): TGTGCCAGTAGTATGGCTCGAACCGGGACAGTTTACAATGAGCAGTTCTTC.

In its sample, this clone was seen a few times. CDR3 sequence: CAISPQETQYF. The DNA for the CDR3 is TGTGCCATCAGTCCTCAAGAGACCCAGTACTTC. V gene TRBV10-3 combines with J gene TRBJ2-5; D unclear. Looked up from germline, CDR1 is ENHRY and CDR2 is SYGVKD. CDR3 length equals 11 residues. V was pared by 5 bases and J by 2 bases, with 3 bases between.

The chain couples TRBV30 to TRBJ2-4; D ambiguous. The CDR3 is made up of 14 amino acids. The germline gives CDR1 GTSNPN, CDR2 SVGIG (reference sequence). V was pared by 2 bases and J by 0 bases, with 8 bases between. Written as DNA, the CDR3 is TGTGCCTGGAGTCCACCGGGAGCCAAAAACATTCAGTACTTC. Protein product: CAWSPPGAKNIQYF. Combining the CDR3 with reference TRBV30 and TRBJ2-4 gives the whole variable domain SQTIHQWPATLVQPVGSPLSLECTVEGTSNPNLYWYRQAAGRGLQLLFYSVGIGQISSEVPQNLSASRPQDRQFILSSKKLLLSDSGFYLCAWSPPGAKNIQYFGAGTRLSVL.

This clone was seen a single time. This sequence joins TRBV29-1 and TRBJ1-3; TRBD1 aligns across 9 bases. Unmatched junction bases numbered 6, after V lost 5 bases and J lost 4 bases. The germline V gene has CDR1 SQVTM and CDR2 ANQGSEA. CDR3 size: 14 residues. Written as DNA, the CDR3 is TGCAGCGTTATACAGGGGGCAGGAGGAAACACCATATATTTT. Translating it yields CSVIQGAGGNTIYF.

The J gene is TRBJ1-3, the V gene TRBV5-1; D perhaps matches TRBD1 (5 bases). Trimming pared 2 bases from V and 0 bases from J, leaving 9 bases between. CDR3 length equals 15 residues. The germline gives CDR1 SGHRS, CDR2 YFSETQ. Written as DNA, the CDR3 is TGCGCCAGCAGCTTCGCGGGGGACTCTGGAAACACCATATATTTT. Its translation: CASSFAGDSGNTIYF.

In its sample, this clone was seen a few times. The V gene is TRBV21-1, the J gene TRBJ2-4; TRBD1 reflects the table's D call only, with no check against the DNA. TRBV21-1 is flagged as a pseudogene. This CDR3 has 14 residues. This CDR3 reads CASSKRTARGIQYF. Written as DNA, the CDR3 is TGTGCCAGCAGCAAACGGACCGCCAGGGGCATTCAGTACTTC.

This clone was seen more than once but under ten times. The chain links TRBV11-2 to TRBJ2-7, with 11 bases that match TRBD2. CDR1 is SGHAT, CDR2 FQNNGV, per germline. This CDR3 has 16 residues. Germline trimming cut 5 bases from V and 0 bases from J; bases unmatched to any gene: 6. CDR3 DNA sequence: TGTGCCAGCAGCGGGGGGACTAGCGGACTCTCCTACGAGCAGTACTTC. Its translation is CASSGGTSGLSYEQYF. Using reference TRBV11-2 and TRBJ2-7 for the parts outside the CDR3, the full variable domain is EAGVAQSPRYKIIEKRQSVAFWCNPISGHATLYWYQQILGQGPKLLIQFQNNGVVDDSQLPKDRFSAERLKGVDSTLKIQPAKLEDSAVYLCASSGGTSGLSYEQYFGPGTRLTVT.

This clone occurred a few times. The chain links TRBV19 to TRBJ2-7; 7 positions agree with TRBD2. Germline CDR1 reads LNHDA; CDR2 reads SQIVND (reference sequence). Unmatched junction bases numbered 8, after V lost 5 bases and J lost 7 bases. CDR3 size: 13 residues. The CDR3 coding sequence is TGTGCCAGTAGTCCGGTCGGCGGGGGAGAGCAGTACTTC. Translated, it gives CASSPVGGGEQYF.

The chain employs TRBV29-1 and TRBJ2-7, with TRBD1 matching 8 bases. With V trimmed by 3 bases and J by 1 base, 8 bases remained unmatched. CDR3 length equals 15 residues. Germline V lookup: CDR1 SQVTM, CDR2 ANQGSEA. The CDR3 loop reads CSVDSGTGFSYEQYV. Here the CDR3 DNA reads TGCAGCGTTGACTCCGGGACAGGTTTTTCCTACGAGCAGTACGTC.

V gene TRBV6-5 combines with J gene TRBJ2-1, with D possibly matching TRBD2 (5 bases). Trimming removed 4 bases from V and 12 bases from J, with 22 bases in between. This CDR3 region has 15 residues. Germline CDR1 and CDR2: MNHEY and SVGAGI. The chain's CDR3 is CASSSLVVERGGQFF. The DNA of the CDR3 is TGTGCCAGCAGTTCCCTTGTGGTGGAAAGAGGAGGGCAGTTCTTC.

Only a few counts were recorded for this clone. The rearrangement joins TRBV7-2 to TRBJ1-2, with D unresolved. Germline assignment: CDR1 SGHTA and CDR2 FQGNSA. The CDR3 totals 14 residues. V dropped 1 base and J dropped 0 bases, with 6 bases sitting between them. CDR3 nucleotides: TGTGCCAGCAGCTTAGACACCACTAACTATGGCTACACCTTC. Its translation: CASSLDTTNYGYTF.

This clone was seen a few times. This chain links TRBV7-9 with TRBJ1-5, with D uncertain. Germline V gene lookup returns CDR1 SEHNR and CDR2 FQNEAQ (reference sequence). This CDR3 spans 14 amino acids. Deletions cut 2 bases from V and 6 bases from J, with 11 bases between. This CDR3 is CASSLNGNGQPQHF. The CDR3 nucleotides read TGTGCCAGCAGCTTAAACGGGAATGGTCAGCCCCAGCATTTT. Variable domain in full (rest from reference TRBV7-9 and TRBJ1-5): DTGVSQNPRHKITKRGQNVTFRCDPISEHNRLYWYRQTLGQGPEFLTYFQNEAQLEKSRLLSDRFSAERPKGSFSTLEIQRTEQGDSAMYLCASSLNGNGQPQHFGDGTRLSIL.

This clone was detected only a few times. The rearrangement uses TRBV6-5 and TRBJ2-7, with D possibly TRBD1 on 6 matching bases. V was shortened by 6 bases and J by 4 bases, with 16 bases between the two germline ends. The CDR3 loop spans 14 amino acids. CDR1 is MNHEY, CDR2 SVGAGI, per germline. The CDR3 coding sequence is TGTGCCAGCAGATCCTCGGGACAAGTTTACGAGCAGTACGTC. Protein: CASRSSGQVYEQYV.

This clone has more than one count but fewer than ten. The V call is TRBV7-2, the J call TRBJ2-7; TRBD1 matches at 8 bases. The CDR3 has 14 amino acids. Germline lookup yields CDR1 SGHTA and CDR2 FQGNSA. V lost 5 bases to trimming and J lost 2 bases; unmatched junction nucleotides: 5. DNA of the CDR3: TGTGCCAGCAGCCCTGGGGACAGGACCTACGAGCAGTACGTC. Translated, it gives CASSPGDRTYEQYV.

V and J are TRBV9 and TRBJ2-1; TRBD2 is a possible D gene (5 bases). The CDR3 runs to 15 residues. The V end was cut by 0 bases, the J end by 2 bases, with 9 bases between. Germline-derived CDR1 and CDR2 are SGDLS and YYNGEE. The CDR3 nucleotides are TGTGCCAGCAGCGTAGCTTGGGAGCCCTACAATGAGCAGTTCTTC. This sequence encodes CASSVAWEPYNEQFF.

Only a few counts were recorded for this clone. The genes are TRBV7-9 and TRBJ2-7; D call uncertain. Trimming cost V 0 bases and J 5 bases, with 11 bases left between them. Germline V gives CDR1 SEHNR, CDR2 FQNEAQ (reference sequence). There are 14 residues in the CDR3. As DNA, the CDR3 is TGTGCCAGCAGCTTAGCGAGCAGGCTCCACGAGCAGTACTTC. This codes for CASSLASRLHEQYF.

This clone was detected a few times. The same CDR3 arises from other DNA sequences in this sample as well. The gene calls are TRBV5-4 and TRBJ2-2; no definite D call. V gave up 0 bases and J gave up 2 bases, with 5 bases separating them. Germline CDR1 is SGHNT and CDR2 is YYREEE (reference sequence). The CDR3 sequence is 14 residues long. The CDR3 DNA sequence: TGTGCCAGCAGCTTGGACAGAAACACCGGGGAGCTGTTTTTT. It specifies CASSLDRNTGELFF.

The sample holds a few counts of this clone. The CDR3 sequence: CASSPDRYNEQFF. CDR3 nucleotide sequence: TGTGCCAGCAGTCCCGACAGGTACAATGAGCAGTTCTTC. This chain uses TRBV7-2 with TRBJ2-1, with D possibly being TRBD1 (6 bases). The V end lost 6 bases, the J end lost 4 bases, and 10 bases lay between the germline ends. The CDR3 length is 13 residues. From germline, CDR1 is SGHTA and CDR2 FQGNSA.

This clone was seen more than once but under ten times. Here the CDR3 reads CASSPPKFGTGIYNEQFF. DNA of the CDR3: TGTGCCAGCTCACCACCCAAATTTGGGACAGGGATTTACAATGAGCAGTTCTTC. V usage is TRBV18 and J usage is TRBJ2-1, with 9 bases fitting TRBD1. The ends lost 0 bases at V and 4 bases at J; junction bases unmatched: 10. Germline values: CDR1 KGHSH, CDR2 LQKENI. The CDR3 is made up of 18 amino acids.

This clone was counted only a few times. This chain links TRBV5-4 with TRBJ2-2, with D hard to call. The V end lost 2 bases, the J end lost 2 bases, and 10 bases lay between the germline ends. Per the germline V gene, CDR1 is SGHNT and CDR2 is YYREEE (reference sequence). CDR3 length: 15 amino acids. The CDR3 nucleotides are TGTGCCAGCAGCTTACCGAACTCCAACACCGGGGAGCTGTTTTTT. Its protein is CASSLPNSNTGELFF.

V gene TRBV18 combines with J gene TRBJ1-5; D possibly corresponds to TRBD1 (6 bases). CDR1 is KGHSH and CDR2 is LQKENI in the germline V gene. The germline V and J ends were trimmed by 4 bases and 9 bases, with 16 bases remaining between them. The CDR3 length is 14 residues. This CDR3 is CASSRDTVPWPQHF. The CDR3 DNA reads TGTGCCAGCTCACGGGACACTGTCCCATGGCCCCAGCATTTT.

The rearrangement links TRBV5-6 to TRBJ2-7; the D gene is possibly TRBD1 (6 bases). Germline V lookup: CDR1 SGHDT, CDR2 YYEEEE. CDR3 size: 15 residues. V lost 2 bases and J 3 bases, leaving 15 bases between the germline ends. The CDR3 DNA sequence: TGTGCCAGCAGCTTTCAGGGGCGAGACTACTACGAGCAGTACGTC. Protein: CASSFQGRDYYEQYV.